A single sample is the source of the 6 T cell receptor beta chains below, sequenced in a study of cytomegalovirus exposure and HLA in healthy donors. The primer mix had 60 Vbeta and 13 Jbeta primers. Only in-frame clones appear in the TCRdb table, and some are missing; sequencing was by immunoSEQ multiplex PCR. Seen here are 100,000 to 150,000 clones, approximately 85% observed once, and the top ten hold more than 1.5%. Sample: PBMCs. The receptor source for this set is a boy aged 5-17 years in good health and CMV-seronegative.

In its sample, this clone was seen once. The chain combines TRBV5-1 with TRBJ2-7; 11 nucleotides agree with TRBD1. V trimming: 4 bases; J trimming: 5 bases; junction bases outside the gene matches: 8. The germline V gene has CDR1 SGHRS and CDR2 YFSETQ. CDR3 size: 15 residues. The CDR3 region is CASSPSGQGVNEQYF. In DNA, the CDR3 is TGCGCCAGCAGCCCGTCGGGACAGGGGGTCAACGAGCAGTACTTC.

The CDR3 protein is CASSYDRNTEAFF. In DNA, the CDR3 is TGTGCCAGCAGCTACGACAGGAACACTGAAGCTTTCTTT. V gene TRBV11-1 combines with J gene TRBJ1-1; D may be TRBD1 (5 bases). V gave up 4 bases and J gave up 1 base, with 7 bases separating them. Germline-derived CDR1 and CDR2 are SGHAT and FQDESV (reference sequence). The CDR3 sequence is 13 residues long.

This clone was seen a few times. This chain joins TRBV6-6 and TRBJ2-7, with D maybe TRBD2 (6 bases). Trimming took off 0 bases at V and 4 bases at J, with 10 bases between the two ends. This CDR3 comprises 14 residues. CDR1 is MNHNY, CDR2 SVGAGI, per germline (reference sequence). Here the CDR3 DNA reads TGTGCCAGCAGTTACTCGGAGGGGATTTACGAGCAGTACTTC. This gives the protein CASSYSEGIYEQYF.

The V and J genes are TRBV5-6 and TRBJ2-1, with 8 nucleotides matching TRBD2. With V trimmed by 1 base and J by 4 bases, 10 bases remained unmatched. Germline V CDR1 and CDR2: SGHDT, YYEEEE. CDR3 length: 17 amino acids. As DNA, the CDR3 is TGTGCCAGCAGCTTGTGGGTAGCGGGGCTCTCGTACAATGAGCAGTTCTTC. It translates to CASSLWVAGLSYNEQFF. Combining the CDR3 with reference TRBV5-6 and TRBJ2-1 gives the whole variable domain DAGVTQSPTHLIKTRGQQVTLRCSPKSGHDTVSWYQQALGQGPQFIFQYYEEEERQRGNFPDRFSGHQFPNYSSELNVNALLLGDSALYLCASSLWVAGLSYNEQFFGPGTRLTVL.

The CDR3 here is CASSLGGSGEQFF. As DNA, the CDR3 is TGTGCCAGCAGCCTCGGAGGGTCCGGGGAGCAGTTCTTC. The chain carries TRBV7-2 and TRBJ2-1; perhaps TRBD2 as D (6 bases). CDR3 length equals 13 residues. V lost 5 bases to trimming and J lost 10 bases, with 15 bases between them. Germline V lookup: CDR1 SGHTA, CDR2 FQGNSA.

The chain joins TRBV4-3 to TRBJ2-1, with 7 positions matching TRBD1. The germline CDR1 and CDR2 sequences are LGHNA and YSLEER. J lost 8 bases, V lost 3 bases, and 10 bases had no gene match. The CDR3 runs to 15 residues. DNA of the CDR3: TGCGCCAGCAGCCATCATAACAGGGGTGCGGATGAGCAGTTCTTC. This translates into CASSHHNRGADEQFF.